This T cell receptor beta chain was recorded in a study of cytomegalovirus exposure and HLA in healthy donors. V dropped 6 bases and J dropped 4 bases, with 11 bases sitting between them. The CDR3 consists of 13 residues. Germline V gene lookup returns CDR1 MNHEY and CDR2 SMNVEV (reference sequence). In the PCR, 60 Vbeta and 13 Jbeta primers were used. Measured with immunoSEQ multiplex PCR; TCRdb has only the in-frame clones, and not every one. The repertoire holds nearly 110,000 clones, with roughly 80% as singletons. Sequencing was done on a sample of PBMCs. The chain combines TRBV27 with TRBJ2-3, with D perhaps matching TRBD1 (5 bases). The origin of this receptor is a man aged 25-40 years in good health and CMV-seronegative. The CDR3 region has the DNA TGTGCCAGCAGGTCTGGGGCGGCAGATACGCAGTATTTT. It translates to CASRSGAADTQYF.